The 15 T cell receptor beta chains below all came from one sample that was sequenced in a study of cytomegalovirus exposure and HLA in healthy donors. Vbeta (60) and Jbeta (13) primers were used in the PCR. The data were produced by immunoSEQ multiplex PCR, yet TCRdb's version contains in-frame clones alone and is incomplete. Seen here are 180,000 or so clones, approximately 86% observed once, and the top ten hold around 0.31%. The sample was PBMCs. These receptors were obtained from a woman aged 25-40 years in good health and CMV-seronegative.

The chain couples TRBV4-1 to TRBJ1-4, with 8 bases aligning to TRBD1. The V gene's germline CDR1 is MGHRA and CDR2 YSYEKL. This CDR3 region has 16 residues. J gave up 8 bases and V 1 base, and 9 bases lay outside the gene matches. CDR3 sequence (DNA): TGCGCCAGCAGCCAAGGACCCGGACAGGGTCGGGAAAAACTGTTTTTT. This sequence encodes CASSQGPGQGREKLFF.

The chain carries TRBV28 and TRBJ2-7, with 9 bases matching TRBD1. Trimming took 7 bases from V and 6 from J; bases not matched to a gene: 13. Germline assignment: CDR1 MDHEN and CDR2 SYDVKM. The CDR3 is 15 amino acids. The CDR3 sequence: CASTHGSGQGSEQYF. DNA of the CDR3: TGTGCCAGCACCCACGGGTCAGGACAGGGGTCCGAGCAGTACTTC.

The chain joins TRBV29-1 to TRBJ1-2; D not resolved. This CDR3 contains 12 residues. Trimming removed 0 bases from V and 13 bases from J, with 15 bases in between. Per the germline V gene, CDR1 is SQVTM and CDR2 is ANQGSEA. CDR3: CSVEDLNRVLTF. Written as DNA, the CDR3 is TGCAGCGTTGAAGATCTGAACAGAGTCCTCACCTTC.

This clone has only one observation. The chain uses TRBV5-1 and TRBJ1-1; 12 bases fit TRBD1. Germline V gene sequence: CDR1 SGHRS, CDR2 YFSETQ. Trimming cost V 4 bases and J 1 base; bases outside gene matches: 8. CDR3 length equals 17 residues. DNA of the CDR3: TGCGCCAGCAGCGTAGTCCGGGACAGGGGGCAGAACACTGAAGCTTTCTTT. It yields the protein CASSVVRDRGQNTEAFF.

The J gene is TRBJ2-5, the V gene TRBV15; D possibly corresponds to TRBD1 (6 bases). The germline gives CDR1 LNHNV, CDR2 YYDKDF (reference sequence). The CDR3 runs 15 residues. V lost 2 bases, J lost 5 bases, and 15 bases lay in between. As DNA, the CDR3 is TGTGCCACCAGCAGACAACAGGGTAAAGGGGAGACCCAGTACTTC. This sequence encodes CATSRQQGKGETQYF.

The chain links TRBV11-1 to TRBJ2-5, with TRBD1 matching over 7 bases. The last part of the DNA fits TRBJ2-7 better; the J call may be wrong. The CDR3 extends over 15 amino acids. Germline loops: CDR1 SGHAT, CDR2 FQDESV (reference sequence). The CDR3 nucleotides are TGTGCCAGCAGCTTAGCGGGACAGAGCTCCTACGAGCAGTACTTC. Translated: CASSLAGQSSYEQYF.

The rearrangement uses TRBV9 and TRBJ2-2; a weak D match, TRBD2 (6 bases). The germline V gene has CDR1 SGDLS and CDR2 YYNGEE. Trimming took off 4 bases at V and 7 bases at J, with 11 bases between the two ends. This CDR3 has 13 amino acids. This chain's CDR3 is CASSQPAGGELFF. For the CDR3, the DNA is TGTGCCAGCAGCCAGCCAGCGGGCGGGGAGCTGTTTTTT.

This sequence joins TRBV13 and TRBJ2-7; D is uncertain. The V end was cut by 5 bases, the J end by 4 bases, with 9 bases between. The CDR3 length is 12 residues. Germline assignment: CDR1 PRHDT and CDR2 FYEKMQ (reference sequence). The CDR3 loop is CASSQASYEQYF. Written as DNA, the CDR3 is TGTGCCAGCAGCCAAGCCTCTTACGAGCAGTACTTC.

The V and J genes are TRBV2 and TRBJ2-2, with 9 bases matching TRBD1. This CDR3 spans 14 amino acids. J lost 6 bases, V lost 5 bases, and 4 bases had no gene match. The germline V gene encodes CDR1 SNHLY and CDR2 FYNNEI. The DNA of the CDR3 is TGTGCCAGCAGTAGACAGGGGGACGCCGGGGAGCTGTTTTTT. This translates into CASSRQGDAGELFF.

The chain has TRBV5-6 and TRBJ2-5; 15 bases agree with TRBD2. The CDR3 has 17 amino acids. Germline lookup yields CDR1 SGHDT and CDR2 YYEEEE. Trimming removed 0 bases from V and 4 bases from J; junction bases left unmatched: 4. CDR3 protein: CASSLGTSGGAGETQYF. The DNA for the CDR3 is TGTGCCAGCAGCTTGGGGACTAGCGGGGGGGCAGGAGAGACCCAGTACTTC.

With regard to this clone: The sample holds other DNA sequences that translate to the same CDR3. The chain's CDR3 is CASSLRDYGYTF. As DNA, the CDR3 is TGTGCCAGCAGTTTACGCGACTATGGCTACACCTTC. The V call is TRBV28, the J call TRBJ1-2; D gene ambiguous. The germline CDR1 and CDR2 sequences are MDHEN and SYDVKM. The CDR3 is made up of 12 amino acids. The ends were cut back, 2 bases at V and 3 bases at J, with 4 bases in the middle.

V gene TRBV5-6 combines with J gene TRBJ2-5; no clear D gene. The closer fit of TRBJ2-7 to the DNA end suggests the J call may be wrong. Germline lookup yields CDR1 SGHDT and CDR2 YYEEEE. This CDR3 region has 12 residues. CDR3 residues: CASSVAFYEQYF. The CDR3 DNA reads TGTGCCAGCAGCGTGGCCTTTTACGAGCAGTACTTC.

This clone has only one observation. This chain uses TRBV6-1 with TRBJ2-1; D not certain. The length of the CDR3 is 14 residues. The V end lost 6 bases, the J end lost 7 bases, and 16 bases lay between the germline ends. Germline V gives CDR1 MNHNS, CDR2 SASEGT. CDR3 protein: CASRAARRRNEQFF. In nucleotides, the CDR3 is TGTGCCAGCAGGGCCGCCAGGCGAAGGAATGAGCAGTTCTTC.

The gene calls are TRBV15 and TRBJ2-1; 9 bases align to TRBD2. The CDR3 sequence is 16 residues long. Germline V gives CDR1 LNHNV, CDR2 YYDKDF (reference sequence). Germline trimming cut 1 base from V and 12 bases from J; bases unmatched to any gene: 13. CDR3: CATSRGASGAPMRQFF. The CDR3 nucleotides are TGTGCCACCAGCAGAGGTGCTAGCGGGGCCCCAATGAGGCAGTTCTTC.

This chain joins TRBV7-6 and TRBJ2-5, with a possible D match to TRBD1 (6 bases). Trimming cost V 2 bases and J 1 base, with 14 bases left between them. The CDR3 covers 16 residues. Germline-derived CDR1 and CDR2 are SGHVS and FNYEAQ. The DNA of the CDR3 is TGTGCCAGCAGCTTACTGCCTACAGGGCTCCAAGAGACCCAGTACTTC. Residues: CASSLLPTGLQETQYF.